Each of the 2 T cell receptor beta chains below was sequenced from the same sample in a study of PD-1 blockade in classical Hodgkin lymphoma. Every patient had relapsed following autologous stem cell transplantation, and cohorts differed in brentuximab vedotin exposure. Purified CD4+ T cells were obtained from thawed PBMCs through magnetic negative selection. Profiled with immunoSEQ multiplex PCR; TCRdb holds only in-frame clones, not every one. Of approximately 25,000 clones listed, roughly 84% are singletons. The sequencing used CD4+ T cells from blood, collected at baseline. These TCRs come from a human donor with classical Hodgkin lymphoma.

A single count supports this clone. The rearrangement links TRBV5-1 to TRBJ2-5; D may be TRBD1 (5 bases). In germline, CDR1 is SGHRS, CDR2 YFSETQ. V lost 0 bases and J lost 1, with 7 bases in between. The CDR3 spans 14 residues. The CDR3 reads CASSLGGSQETQYF. The DNA for the CDR3 is TGCGCCAGCAGCTTGGGGGGCTCCCAAGAGACCCAGTACTTC.

V usage is TRBV7-3 and J usage is TRBJ2-5; D possibly uses TRBD1 or TRBD2 (5 bases each). The ends were cut back, 6 bases at V and 2 bases at J, with 16 bases in the middle. The CDR3 is 15 amino acids. CDR1 is SGHTA and CDR2 is FQGTGA in the germline V gene. CDR3 residues: CASRRSGGTQETQYF. As DNA, the CDR3 is TGTGCCAGCAGGCGGTCTGGGGGAACACAAGAGACCCAGTACTTC.